The present T cell receptor (beta chain) was sequenced within a study of blood T cell repertoires in COVID-19. Whole-study context: The origin of the acute and convalescent COVID-19 samples was the United States, Italy and Spain. T cells, B-cell-depleted T cells, or PBMCs supplied cDNA or gDNA.

Participants came from roughly 24 US areas, aged about 18 to 95 years. Categorization into cohorts depended on clinical history that participants reported. Assay used: immunoSEQ multiplex PCR; TCRdb lists only in-frame clones, some missing. Of 350,000 to 550,000 clones listed, roughly nine tenths are singletons. In this sample, this clone turned up a few times. Germline V gives CDR1 MNHEY, CDR2 SVGAGI. The CDR3 extends over 13 amino acids. The V and J ends lost 5 bases and 6 bases respectively, with 11 bases between them. The sequencing sample was made of PBMCs or T cells enriched from blood (not recorded which). The chain carries TRBV6-5 and TRBJ2-1, with D maybe TRBD1 (5 bases). This TCR was recovered from a young woman with acute COVID-19. CDR3 nucleotide sequence: TGTGCCAGCAGTCGTTTAAGGGGCAATGAGCAGTTCTTC. Amino acids: CASSRLRGNEQFF.